Listed below are T cell receptor beta chains from one sample, sequenced in a study of OX40 agonist ivuxolimab in advanced cancers. Some clones are missing from TCRdb's copy, which holds only in-frame ones; the method was immunoSEQ multiplex PCR. Of about 73,000 clones in the sample, 85% to 90% are singletons; the top ten hold 11%. Sequencing was performed on CD4+ or CD8+ T cells sorted from blood, taken in a trial of the OX40 agonist ivuxolimab. These receptors were taken from an adult with an advanced solid tumor such as melanoma, head and neck, liver or kidney cancer. Each CDR3 is given without its conserved first and last residue. Only part of the rows carry a size: once, few, many, or a class if the clone is expanded.

clone size: NA
V gene: TRBV27
CDR3 protein: ASSLGGGYTEAF

clone size: NA
V gene: TRBV27
CDR3 protein: ASSDRGLTEAF

clone size: NA
V gene: TRBV9
CDR3 protein: ASSVVSGAGELF

clone size: NA
V gene: TRBV5-5
CDR3 protein: ASSPWDSYGYT

clone size: few
V gene: TRBV12-5
CDR3 protein: ASGPARAVWTRGSYEQY

clone size: once
V gene: TRBV19
CDR3 protein: ASTHRGDYKTEAF

clone size: NA
V gene: TRBV28
CDR3 protein: ASSLTETTIDNEQF

clone size: NA
V gene: TRBV7-6
CDR3 protein: ASSSRLANQETQY

clone size: NA
V gene: TRBV9
CDR3 protein: ASSVASGRGYEQY

clone size: NA
V gene: TRBV5-1
CDR3 protein: ASRPTGLGNTEAF

clone size: NA
V gene: TRBV7-9
CDR3 protein: ASSPFSGVAYEQY

clone size: NA
V gene: TRBV2
CDR3 protein: ASSERASVETQY

clone size: NA
V gene: TRBV5-1
CDR3 protein: ASSLAGRVQETQY

clone size: NA
V gene: TRBV7-9
CDR3 protein: ASSPTGNEQY

clone size: NA
V gene: TRBV27
CDR3 protein: ASSWAGNNSPLH

clone size: NA
V gene: TRBV30
CDR3 protein: ASERESYNEQF

clone size: NA
V gene: TRBV28
CDR3 protein: ASSPRQFYEQY

clone size: NA
V gene: TRBV19
CDR3 protein: ASSTLREQF

clone size: NA
V gene: TRBV5-4
CDR3 protein: ASSFIGGGPAQY

clone size: NA
V gene: TRBV4-1
CDR3 protein: ASSQEIFPGETQY

clone size: NA
V gene: TRBV19
CDR3 protein: ASSIWGSYEQY

clone size: NA
V gene: TRBV5-8
CDR3 protein: ASSLDYSSYNEQF

clone size: few
V gene: TRBV27
CDR3 protein: ASSLTGAGLGEKLF

clone size: NA
V gene: TRBV7-9
CDR3 protein: ASEALGSYGYT

clone size: NA
V gene: TRBV27
CDR3 protein: ASKGGYRYGYT

clone size: NA
V gene: TRBV6-1
CDR3 protein: ASSPGTGLTDTQY

clone size: NA
V gene: TRBV27
CDR3 protein: ASSLIEGEQF

clone size: NA
V gene: TRBV5-1
CDR3 protein: ASSLRSRGRGETQY

clone size: NA
V gene: TRBV27
CDR3 protein: ASSLRGASNQPQH

clone size: NA
V gene: TRBV7-8
CDR3 protein: ASSWVGASSYEQY

clone size: NA
V gene: TRBV27
CDR3 protein: ASSKRRGATGELF

clone size: once
V gene: TRBV27
CDR3 protein: ASSLGGVLGETQY

clone size: NA
V gene: TRBV7-8
CDR3 protein: ASSPWGLGYEQY

clone size: NA
V gene: TRBV5-1
CDR3 protein: ASKPAGGANEQF

clone size: NA
V gene: TRBV7-6
CDR3 protein: ASSLAAVDNQPQH

clone size: NA
V gene: TRBV7-9
CDR3 protein: ASSLGQNTEAF

clone size: NA
V gene: TRBV5-8
CDR3 protein: ASSSGGREQY

clone size: once
V gene: TRBV9
CDR3 protein: ASSTRQETSQETQY

clone size: NA
V gene: TRBV10-2
CDR3 protein: ASRPTSGSRNEQF

clone size: NA
V gene: TRBV27
CDR3 protein: ASSYQRGSTDTQY

clone size: NA
V gene: TRBV27
CDR3 protein: ASNGLGNTGELF

clone size: NA
V gene: TRBV10-3
CDR3 protein: ATWTAGEQF

clone size: NA
V gene: TRBV28
CDR3 protein: ASVFRSSYNEQF